This record looks at one TCR beta chain sequence and its context. Its target is not known. Tumor samples were taken before definitive surgery or chemotherapy. This entry is derived from a study of high-grade serous ovarian cancer treatment subgroups. Points from the study as a whole: Bulk tumor TCR sequencing gave no spatial information.

Assay used: immunoSEQ multiplex PCR; TCRdb lists only in-frame clones, some missing. The table includes 2,500 or so clones, around 80% detected once. Trimming removed 5 bases from V and 5 bases from J, with 10 bases in between. CDR3 length: 13 amino acids. Per the germline V gene, CDR1 is SGHVS and CDR2 is FQNEAQ. Sequencing was performed on tumor tissue. This receptor was obtained from a human donor with high-grade serous ovarian cancer. The gene calls are TRBV7-8 and TRBJ1-5, with D maybe TRBD1 (5 bases). The CDR3 is CASSGHNDQPQHF. The CDR3 DNA follows: TGTGCCAGCAGCGGACACAACGATCAGCCCCAGCATTTT.